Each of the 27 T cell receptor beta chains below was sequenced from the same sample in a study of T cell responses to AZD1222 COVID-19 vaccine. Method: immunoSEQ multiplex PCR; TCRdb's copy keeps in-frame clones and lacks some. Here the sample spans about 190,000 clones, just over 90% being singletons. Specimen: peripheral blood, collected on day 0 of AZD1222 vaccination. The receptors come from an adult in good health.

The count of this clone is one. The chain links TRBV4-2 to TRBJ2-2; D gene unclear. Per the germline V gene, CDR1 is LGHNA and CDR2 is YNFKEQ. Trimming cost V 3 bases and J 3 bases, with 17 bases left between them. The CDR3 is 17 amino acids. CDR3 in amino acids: CASSQMYRVKDTGELFF. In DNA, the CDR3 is TGTGCCAGCAGCCAGATGTATCGGGTAAAGGACACCGGGGAGCTGTTTTTT.

CDR3 DNA sequence: TGTGCCAGCAGTTTGGGGTCAGGGTGGGACACTGAAGCTTTCTTT. Encoded protein: CASSLGSGWDTEAFF. This chain uses TRBV28 with TRBJ1-1; maybe TRBD1 (5 bases). CDR1 MDHEN and CDR2 SYDVKM come from the germline V gene. Trimming stripped 3 bases from V and 3 bases from J, with 14 bases between. This CDR3 is built from 15 residues.

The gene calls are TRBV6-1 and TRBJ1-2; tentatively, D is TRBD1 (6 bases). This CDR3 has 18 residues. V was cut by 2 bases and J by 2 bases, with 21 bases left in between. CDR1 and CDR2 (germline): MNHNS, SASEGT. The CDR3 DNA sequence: TGTGCCAGCAGTGAATCCAGGACAGCGAGTACGAAAAACTATGGCTACACCTTC. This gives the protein CASSESRTASTKNYGYTF.

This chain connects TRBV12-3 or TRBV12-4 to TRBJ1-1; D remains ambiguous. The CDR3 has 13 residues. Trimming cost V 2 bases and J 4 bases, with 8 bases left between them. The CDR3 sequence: CASSLKGGTEAFF. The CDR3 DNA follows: TGTGCCAGCAGTTTAAAGGGTGGCACTGAAGCTTTCTTT.

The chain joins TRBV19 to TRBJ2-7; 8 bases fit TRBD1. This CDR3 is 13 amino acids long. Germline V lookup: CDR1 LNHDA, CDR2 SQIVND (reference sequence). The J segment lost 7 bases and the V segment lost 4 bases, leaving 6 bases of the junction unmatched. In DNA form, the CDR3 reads TGTGCCAGTAGTAGCAGGGGGCGTAGAGAGCAGTACTTC. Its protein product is CASSSRGRREQYF.

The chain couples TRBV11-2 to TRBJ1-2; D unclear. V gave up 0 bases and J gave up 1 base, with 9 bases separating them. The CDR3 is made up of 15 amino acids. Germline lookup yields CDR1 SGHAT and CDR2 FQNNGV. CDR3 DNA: TGTGCCAGCAGCTTAGATATAGGGATTAACTATGGCTACACCTTC. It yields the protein CASSLDIGINYGYTF. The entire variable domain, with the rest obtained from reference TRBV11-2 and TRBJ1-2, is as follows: EAGVAQSPRYKIIEKRQSVAFWCNPISGHATLYWYQQILGQGPKLLIQFQNNGVVDDSQLPKDRFSAERLKGVDSTLKIQPAKLEDSAVYLCASSLDIGINYGYTFGSGTRLTVV.

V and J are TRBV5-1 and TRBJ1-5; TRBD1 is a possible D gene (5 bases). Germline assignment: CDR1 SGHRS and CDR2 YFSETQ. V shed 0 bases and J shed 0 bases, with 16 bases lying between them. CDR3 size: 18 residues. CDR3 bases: TGCGCCAGCAGCTTGGGAGGGGTAGTGGGGTCTAGCAATCAGCCCCAGCATTTT. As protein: CASSLGGVVGSSNQPQHF. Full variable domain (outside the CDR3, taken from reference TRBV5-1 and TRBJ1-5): KAGVTQTPRYLIKTRGQQVTLSCSPISGHRSVSWYQQTPGQGLQFLFEYFSETQRNKGNFPGRFSGRQFSNSRSEMNVSTLELGDSALYLCASSLGGVVGSSNQPQHFGDGTRLSIL.

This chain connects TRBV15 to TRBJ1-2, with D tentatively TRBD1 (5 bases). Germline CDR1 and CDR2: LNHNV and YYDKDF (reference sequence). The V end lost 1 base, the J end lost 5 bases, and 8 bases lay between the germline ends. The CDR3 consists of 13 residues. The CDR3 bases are TGTGCCACCAGCAGAGGCGGGGCTTATGGCTACACCTTC. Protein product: CATSRGGAYGYTF.

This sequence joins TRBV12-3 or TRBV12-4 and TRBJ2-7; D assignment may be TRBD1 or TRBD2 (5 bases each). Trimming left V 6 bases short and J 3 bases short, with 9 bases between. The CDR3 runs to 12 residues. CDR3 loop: CASRGPNYEQYF. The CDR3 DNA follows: TGTGCCAGCAGGGGACCGAACTACGAGCAGTACTTC.

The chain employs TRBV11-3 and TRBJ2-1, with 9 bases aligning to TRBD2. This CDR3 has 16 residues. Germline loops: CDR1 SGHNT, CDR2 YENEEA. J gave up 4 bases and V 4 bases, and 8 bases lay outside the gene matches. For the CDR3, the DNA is TGTGCCAGCAGCTCCGCGCGGGAGGGTTATTACAATGAGCAGTTCTTC. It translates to CASSSAREGYYNEQFF.

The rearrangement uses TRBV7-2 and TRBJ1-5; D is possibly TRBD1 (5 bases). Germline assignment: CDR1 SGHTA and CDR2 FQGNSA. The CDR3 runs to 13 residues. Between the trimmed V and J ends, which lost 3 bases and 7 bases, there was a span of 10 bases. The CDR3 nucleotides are TGTGCCAGCAGCTTCACTCGGGGGCAGCCCCAGCATTTT. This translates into CASSFTRGQPQHF.

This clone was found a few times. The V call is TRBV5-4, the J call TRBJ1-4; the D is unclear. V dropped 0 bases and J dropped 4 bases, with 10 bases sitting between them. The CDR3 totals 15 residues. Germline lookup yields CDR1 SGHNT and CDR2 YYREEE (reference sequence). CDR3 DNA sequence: TGTGCCAGCAGCTTGGGAGGAGGATTTAATGAAAAACTGTTTTTT. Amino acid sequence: CASSLGGGFNEKLFF.

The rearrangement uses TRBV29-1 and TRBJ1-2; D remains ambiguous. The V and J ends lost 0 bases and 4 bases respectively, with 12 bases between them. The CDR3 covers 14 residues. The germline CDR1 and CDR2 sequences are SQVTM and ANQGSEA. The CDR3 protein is CSVEDSGGFYGYTF. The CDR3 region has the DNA TGCAGCGTTGAAGACTCGGGAGGGTTCTATGGCTACACCTTC.

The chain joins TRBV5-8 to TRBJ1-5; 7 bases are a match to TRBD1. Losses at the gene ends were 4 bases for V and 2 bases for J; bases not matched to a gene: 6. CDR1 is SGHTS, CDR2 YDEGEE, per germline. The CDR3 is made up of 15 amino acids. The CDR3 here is CASSKGQSGNQPQHF. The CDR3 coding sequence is TGTGCCAGCAGCAAGGGACAGTCAGGCAATCAGCCCCAGCATTTT.

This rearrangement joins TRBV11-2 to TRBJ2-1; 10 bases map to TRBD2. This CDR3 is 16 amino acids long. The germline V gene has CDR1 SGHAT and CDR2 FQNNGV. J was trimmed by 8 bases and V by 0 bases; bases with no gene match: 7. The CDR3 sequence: CASSLEGLAIADEQFF. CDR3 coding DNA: TGTGCCAGCAGCTTAGAGGGACTAGCGATCGCGGATGAGCAGTTCTTC.

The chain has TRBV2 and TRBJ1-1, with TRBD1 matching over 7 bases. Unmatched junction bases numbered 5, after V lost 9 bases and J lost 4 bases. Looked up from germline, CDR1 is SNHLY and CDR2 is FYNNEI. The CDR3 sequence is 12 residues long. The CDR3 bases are TGTGCCAGAGCGACAGGGACCACTGAAGCTTTCTTT. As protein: CARATGTTEAFF.

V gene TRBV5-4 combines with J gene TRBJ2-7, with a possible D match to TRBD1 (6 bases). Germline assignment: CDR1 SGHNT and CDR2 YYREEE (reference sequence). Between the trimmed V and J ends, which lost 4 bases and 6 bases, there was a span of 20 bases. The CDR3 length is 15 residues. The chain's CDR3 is CASSGGGPIAGEQYF. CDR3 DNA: TGTGCCAGCAGCGGTGGGGGCCCAATAGCAGGCGAGCAGTACTTC.

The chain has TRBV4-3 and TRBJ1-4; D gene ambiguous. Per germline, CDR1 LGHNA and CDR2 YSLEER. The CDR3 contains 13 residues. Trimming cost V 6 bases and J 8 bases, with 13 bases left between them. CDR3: CASSKGSDEKLFF. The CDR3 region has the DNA TGCGCCAGCAGTAAAGGATCTGACGAAAAACTGTTTTTT.

The CDR3 region is CASSLSGAASNQPQHF. The CDR3 bases are TGTGCCAGCAGCCTTTCTGGGGCAGCTAGCAATCAGCCCCAGCATTTT. The V call is TRBV3-1 (or the pseudogene TRBV3-2), the J call TRBJ1-5; D possibly corresponds to TRBD1 (5 bases). The CDR3 totals 16 residues. Trimming pared 4 bases from V and 0 bases from J, leaving 13 bases between. Per the germline V gene, CDR1 is LGHDT and CDR2 is YNNKEL (reference sequence).

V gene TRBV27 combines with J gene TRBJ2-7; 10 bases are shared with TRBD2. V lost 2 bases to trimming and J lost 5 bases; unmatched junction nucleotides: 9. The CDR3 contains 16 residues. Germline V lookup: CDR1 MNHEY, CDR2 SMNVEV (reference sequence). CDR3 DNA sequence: TGTGCCAGCAGTTTACTAACTAGCGGGAAAGAACACGAGCAGTACTTC. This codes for CASSLLTSGKEHEQYF.

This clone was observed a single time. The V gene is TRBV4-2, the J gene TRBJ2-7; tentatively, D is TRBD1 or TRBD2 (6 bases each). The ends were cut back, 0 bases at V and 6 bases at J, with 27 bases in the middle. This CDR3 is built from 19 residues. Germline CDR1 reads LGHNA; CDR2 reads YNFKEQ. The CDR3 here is CASSQDWGEVGGASIEQYF. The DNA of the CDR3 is TGTGCCAGCAGCCAAGATTGGGGCGAGGTGGGGGGCGCATCGATCGAGCAGTACTTC.

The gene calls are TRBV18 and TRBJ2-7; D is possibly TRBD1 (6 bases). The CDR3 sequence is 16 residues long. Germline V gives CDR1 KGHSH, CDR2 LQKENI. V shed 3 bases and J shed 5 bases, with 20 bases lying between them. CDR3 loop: CASSPDLAGRDNEQYF. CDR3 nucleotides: TGTGCCAGCTCACCGGACCTAGCCGGAAGGGACAACGAGCAGTACTTC.

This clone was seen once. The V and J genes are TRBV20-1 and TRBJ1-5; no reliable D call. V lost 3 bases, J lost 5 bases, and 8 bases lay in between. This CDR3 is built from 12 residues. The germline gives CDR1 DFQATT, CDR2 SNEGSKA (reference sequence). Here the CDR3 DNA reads TGCAGTGCTAGTTACCAAGATCAGCCCCAGCATTTT. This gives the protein CSASYQDQPQHF.

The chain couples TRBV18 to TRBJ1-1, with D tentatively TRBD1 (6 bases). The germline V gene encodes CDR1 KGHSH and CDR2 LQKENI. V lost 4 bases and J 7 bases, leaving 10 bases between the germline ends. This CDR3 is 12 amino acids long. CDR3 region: CASSQGGGEAFF. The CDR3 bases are TGTGCCAGCTCACAGGGGGGCGGTGAAGCTTTCTTT.

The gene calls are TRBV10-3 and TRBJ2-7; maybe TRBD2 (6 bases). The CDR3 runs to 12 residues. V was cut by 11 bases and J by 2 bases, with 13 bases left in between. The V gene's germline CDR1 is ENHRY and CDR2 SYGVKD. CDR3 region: CACGIGPYEQYF. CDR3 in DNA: TGTGCCTGCGGGATTGGCCCCTACGAGCAGTACTTC.

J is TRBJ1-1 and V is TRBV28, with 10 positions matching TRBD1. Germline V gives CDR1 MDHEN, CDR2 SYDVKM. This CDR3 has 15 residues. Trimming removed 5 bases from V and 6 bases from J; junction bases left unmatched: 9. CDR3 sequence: CASSPTGTGVAEAFF. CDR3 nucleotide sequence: TGTGCCAGCAGTCCCACCGGGACAGGGGTAGCTGAAGCTTTCTTT.

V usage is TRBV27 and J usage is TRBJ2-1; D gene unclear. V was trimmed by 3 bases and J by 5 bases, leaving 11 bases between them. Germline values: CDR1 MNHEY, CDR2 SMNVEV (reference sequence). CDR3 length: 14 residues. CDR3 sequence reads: CASSFAQVNNEQFF. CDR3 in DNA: TGTGCCAGCAGTTTCGCGCAGGTGAACAATGAGCAGTTCTTC.